A single sample is the source of the 26 T cell receptor beta chains below, sequenced in a study of blood T cell repertoires in COVID-19. TCRdb's table, derived via immunoSEQ multiplex PCR, lists solely in-frame clones and lacks some. The sample consists of about 200,000 clones, approximately 78% of them appearing once. Sequencing was done on a sample of peripheral blood. These receptors originate from a middle-aged woman with acute or convalescent COVID-19.

The chain links TRBV5-1 to TRBJ2-3; 9 nucleotides line up with TRBD2. Germline-derived CDR1 and CDR2 are SGHRS and YFSETQ. The CDR3 length is 14 residues. V shed 4 bases and J 5 bases; nucleotides not matched to a gene: 5. The CDR3 DNA reads TGCGCCAGCAGCCCGCGGGGGGGGCGAGATACGCAGTATTTT. Translation: CASSPRGGRDTQYF. The variable domain in full, completed from reference TRBV5-1 and TRBJ2-3, reads KAGVTQTPRYLIKTRGQQVTLSCSPISGHRSVSWYQQTPGQGLQFLFEYFSETQRNKGNFPGRFSGRQFSNSRSEMNVSTLELGDSALYLCASSPRGGRDTQYFGPGTRLTVL.

The V gene is TRBV2, the J gene TRBJ2-5; 9 nucleotides agree with TRBD1. The J segment lost 0 bases and the V segment lost 2 bases, leaving 13 bases of the junction unmatched. The CDR3 runs to 19 residues. Germline CDR1 is SNHLY and CDR2 is FYNNEI. This CDR3 is CASSETPAKDRGHQETQYF. The CDR3 DNA reads as TGTGCCAGCAGTGAAACCCCCGCCAAGGACAGGGGTCACCAAGAGACCCAGTACTTC.

This chain joins TRBV5-8 and TRBJ2-2; TRBD1 might be the D (6 bases). Per germline, CDR1 SGHTS and CDR2 YDEGEE. The CDR3 spans 15 residues. Trimming left V 4 bases short and J 3 bases short, with 13 bases between. The CDR3 protein is CASSLFRGDTGELFF. Here the CDR3 DNA reads TGTGCCAGCAGCCTGTTCAGGGGCGACACCGGGGAGCTGTTTTTT.

This chain joins TRBV6-5 and TRBJ1-5; 7 bases are a match to TRBD1. The V and J ends lost 0 bases and 6 bases, in that order; junction bases with no gene match: 8. The CDR3 is 16 amino acids. Germline V CDR1 and CDR2: MNHEY, SVGAGI. The CDR3, as DNA: TGTGCCAGCAGTTACTCGGGGCGACAGGGAATTCAGCCCCAGCATTTT. Its translation: CASSYSGRQGIQPQHF.

The table lists this clone with a count of one. This chain uses TRBV29-1 with TRBJ2-7, with 7 bases identical to TRBD2. The J segment lost 2 bases and the V segment lost 3 bases, leaving 4 bases of the junction unmatched. This CDR3 has 13 residues. The V gene's germline CDR1 is SQVTM and CDR2 ANQGSEA. CDR3 DNA sequence: TGCAGCGTTGAGCAAGCGGGACCCTACGAGCAGTACTTC. Its protein product is CSVEQAGPYEQYF.

The V gene is TRBV5-6, the J gene TRBJ2-3; a weak D match, TRBD2 (5 bases). The V end lost 4 bases, the J end lost 3 bases, and 6 bases lay between the germline ends. Germline CDR1 reads SGHDT; CDR2 reads YYEEEE. This CDR3 is 12 amino acids long. The CDR3 nucleotides are TGTGCCAGCAGCCCGGGGACAGATACGCAGTATTTT. It yields the protein CASSPGTDTQYF. Using reference TRBV5-6 and TRBJ2-3 for the parts outside the CDR3, the full variable domain is DAGVTQSPTHLIKTRGQQVTLRCSPKSGHDTVSWYQQALGQGPQFIFQYYEEEERQRGNFPDRFSGHQFPNYSSELNVNALLLGDSALYLCASSPGTDTQYFGPGTRLTVL.

The chain employs TRBV6-6 and TRBJ2-3; TRBD1 might be the D (6 bases). This CDR3 is 15 amino acids long. Trimming removed 6 bases at V and 1 base at J, with 14 bases between. Looked up from germline, CDR1 is MNHNY and CDR2 is SVGAGI (reference sequence). CDR3 amino acids: CASSLGGFGTDTQYF. The CDR3 DNA reads as TGTGCCAGCAGCCTAGGGGGATTTGGCACAGATACGCAGTATTTT.

This chain joins TRBV6-5 and TRBJ1-5; the D gene is possibly TRBD1 (5 bases). CDR1 and CDR2 from the germline V gene are MNHEY and SVGAGI. V was pared by 6 bases and J by 4 bases, with 13 bases between. CDR3 length equals 14 residues. CDR3 region: CASSTGGANQPQHF. The CDR3 DNA is TGTGCCAGCAGCACCGGAGGGGCGAATCAGCCCCAGCATTTT.

Only one count was recorded for this clone. The chain combines TRBV10-1 with TRBJ2-6; TRBD2 might be the D (7 bases). Germline CDR1 reads WNHNN; CDR2 reads SYGVQD (reference sequence). This CDR3 has 19 amino acids. Trimming shortened V by 1 base and J by 1 base, and 17 bases separated the two germline ends. CDR3 amino acids: CASSECGGGAGSGANVLTF. As DNA, the CDR3 is TGCGCCAGCAGTGAGTGTGGGGGGGGCGCCGGGTCTGGGGCCAACGTCCTGACTTTC.

The chain is built from TRBV5-6 and TRBJ1-3; 9 bases map to TRBD1. With 4 bases clipped from V and 1 base from J, the junction kept 9 bases outside the gene matches. Looked up from germline, CDR1 is SGHDT and CDR2 is YYEEEE. The CDR3 extends over 17 amino acids. CDR3 nucleotides: TGTGCCAGCAGCCTCTTGACAGGGGGAAAGTCTGGAAACACCATATATTTT. Its protein is CASSLLTGGKSGNTIYF.

The CDR3 coding sequence is TGTGCCAGTAGACAGAGCGGGACAGGCTCTGGAAACACCATATATTTT. Its protein is CASRQSGTGSGNTIYF. This sequence joins TRBV19 and TRBJ1-3; 8 bases fit TRBD1. CDR1 LNHDA and CDR2 SQIVND come from the germline V gene (reference sequence). V gave up 6 bases and J gave up 0 bases; unmatched junction bases: 7. The CDR3 length is 16 residues.

The chain couples TRBV19 to TRBJ2-7, with TRBD1 as a possible D gene (7 bases). Germline CDR1 and CDR2: LNHDA and SQIVND (reference sequence). The CDR3 is made up of 13 amino acids. V gave up 2 bases and J gave up 13 bases, with 18 bases separating them. The CDR3 region is CASSIWGSTGTYF. The CDR3 DNA reads TGTGCCAGTAGTATATGGGGATCGACAGGGACTTACTTC.

The V and J genes are TRBV2 and TRBJ2-7, with 9 bases identical to TRBD2. The V gene's germline CDR1 is SNHLY and CDR2 FYNNEI. There are 21 residues in the CDR3. Germline trimming cut 8 bases from V and 2 bases from J; bases unmatched to any gene: 28. CDR3 protein: CASLPGKWGERGAPVTYEQYF. Written as DNA, the CDR3 is TGTGCCAGCCTTCCGGGGAAGTGGGGGGAGCGGGGGGCCCCGGTGACCTACGAGCAGTACTTC.

Remarks on this clone: Other DNA sequences in the sample encode the same CDR3. The chain employs TRBV27 and TRBJ2-7; 11 nucleotides match TRBD1. The CDR3 runs 15 residues. The ends lost 0 bases at V and 3 bases at J; junction bases unmatched: 1. Per germline, CDR1 MNHEY and CDR2 SMNVEV (reference sequence). The CDR3 loop reads CASSLSGTGGYEQYF. The CDR3 DNA reads TGTGCCAGCAGTTTATCGGGGACAGGGGGCTACGAGCAGTACTTC.

The chain carries TRBV18 and TRBJ1-1; 9 nucleotides align to TRBD1. The junction had 10 bases not matched to a gene; V was cut back by 0 bases and J by 5 bases. This CDR3 spans 17 amino acids. From germline, CDR1 is KGHSH and CDR2 LQKENI. CDR3 protein: CASSPPPGQGWRTEAFF. The DNA of the CDR3 is TGTGCCAGCTCACCACCCCCGGGACAGGGCTGGAGGACTGAAGCTTTCTTT.

Only a few counts were recorded for this clone. DNA of the CDR3: TGTGCCAGCATGCTTATGGGACTCAACAATGAGCAGTTCTTC. Residues: CASMLMGLNNEQFF. V usage is TRBV28 and J usage is TRBJ2-1; possibly TRBD2 for D (6 bases). CDR3 size: 14 residues. Per germline, CDR1 MDHEN and CDR2 SYDVKM. V was clipped by 7 bases and J by 5 bases, with 15 bases between them. The full variable domain, its missing parts supplied by reference TRBV28 and TRBJ2-1, is DVKVTQSSRYLVKRTGEKVFLECVQDMDHENMFWYRQDPGLGLRLIYFSYDVKMKEKGDIPEGYSVSREKKERFSLILESASTNQTSMYLCASMLMGLNNEQFFGPGTRLTVL.

The chain uses TRBV7-2 and TRBJ2-5, with 9 bases lining up with TRBD2. The germline V gene encodes CDR1 SGHTA and CDR2 FQGNSA. The CDR3 totals 11 residues. With V trimmed by 8 bases and J by 7 bases, 2 bases remained unmatched. CDR3 loop: CASRGGGTQYF. As DNA, the CDR3 is TGTGCCAGCCGCGGGGGGGGGACCCAGTACTTC.

Of note for this clone: Within the sample, other DNA sequences also encode this same CDR3. The chain carries TRBV6-5 and TRBJ1-2; D not certain. The CDR3 spans 13 residues. Trimming took 2 bases from V and 1 from J, leaving 5 bases between them. In germline, CDR1 is MNHEY, CDR2 SVGAGI. CDR3: CASSYGGNYGYTF. The CDR3 nucleotides read TGTGCCAGCAGTTACGGCGGTAACTATGGCTACACCTTC.

The chain employs TRBV7-2 and TRBJ1-4; the match to TRBD1 covers 7 bases. This CDR3 is 15 amino acids long. Germline loops: CDR1 SGHTA, CDR2 FQGNSA. Germline trimming cut 5 bases from V and 6 bases from J; bases unmatched to any gene: 9. The CDR3 DNA sequence: TGTGCCAGCAGCAAACAGGGGCTCGGTGATGAAAAACTGTTTTTT. Translation: CASSKQGLGDEKLFF.

This chain links TRBV10-3 with TRBJ2-7, with 7 bases matching TRBD1. Germline CDR1 is ENHRY and CDR2 is SYGVKD. The CDR3 totals 13 residues. J was trimmed by 2 bases and V by 10 bases; bases with no gene match: 8. In DNA, the CDR3 is TGTGCCACCGGGCAGGGGGAGACCTACGAGCAGTACTTC. It is translated as CATGQGETYEQYF.

The V call is TRBV3-1 (or the pseudogene TRBV3-2), the J call TRBJ2-3, with 9 positions matching TRBD2. Germline lookup yields CDR1 LGHDT and CDR2 YNNKEL (reference sequence). With 1 base clipped from V and 2 bases from J, the junction kept 4 bases outside the gene matches. This CDR3 has 16 residues. The CDR3, as DNA: TGTGCCAGCAGCCAAGTGACTAGCGGTACCACAGATACGCAGTATTTT. It codes for CASSQVTSGTTDTQYF.

The V call is TRBV15, the J call TRBJ1-3; D unresolved. Trimming stripped 8 bases from V and 3 bases from J, with 11 bases between. The germline gives CDR1 LNHNV, CDR2 YYDKDF (reference sequence). The CDR3 totals 13 residues. The CDR3 nucleotides read TGTGCCACCGGACTCAACCTTGGAAACACCATATATTTT. Its translation is CATGLNLGNTIYF.

The chain couples TRBV27 to TRBJ1-2; 7 bases are shared with TRBD1. The germline CDR1 and CDR2 sequences are MNHEY and SMNVEV (reference sequence). V was clipped by 8 bases and J by 7 bases; unmatched bases: 13. This CDR3 spans 14 amino acids. In DNA form, the CDR3 reads TGTGCCAGCGCCGCTTATGACGGGACAGTTGGCTACACCTTC. As protein: CASAAYDGTVGYTF.

The chain combines TRBV4-3 with TRBJ2-1; 9 bases align to TRBD2. CDR1 LGHNA and CDR2 YSLEER come from the germline V gene. V gave up 0 bases and J gave up 8 bases; unmatched junction bases: 17. This CDR3 is 19 amino acids long. CDR3 in amino acids: CASSQDLFSPAGGPYEQFF. CDR3 in DNA: TGCGCCAGCAGCCAAGATTTATTCAGTCCGGCGGGAGGGCCCTATGAGCAGTTCTTC.

The chain couples TRBV7-2 to TRBJ1-1, with 9 bases that match TRBD1. The CDR3 is 14 amino acids. The V and J ends lost 4 bases and 6 bases, in that order; junction bases with no gene match: 6. Per the germline V gene, CDR1 is SGHTA and CDR2 is FQGNSA. CDR3 nucleotide sequence: TGTGCCAGCAGCTCTTTGGGACAGGGCTCTGAAGCTTTCTTT. Its translation: CASSSLGQGSEAFF. Variable domain in full (rest from reference TRBV7-2 and TRBJ1-1): GAGVSQSPSNKVTEKGKDVELRCDPISGHTALYWYRQSLGQGLEFLIYFQGNSAPDKSGLPSDRFSAERTGGSVSTLTIQRTQQEDSAVYLCASSSLGQGSEAFFGQGTRLTVV.

The CDR3 nucleotides read TGCGCCAGCACCCTGGGACAGCTGATGAACACTGAAGCTTTCTTT. This translates into CASTLGQLMNTEAFF. The J gene is TRBJ1-1, the V gene TRBV5-1; 7 bases match TRBD1. The CDR3 extends over 15 amino acids. Germline values: CDR1 SGHRS, CDR2 YFSETQ. The V gene end was trimmed by 6 bases and the J gene end by 0 bases; junction bases not matched to a gene: 8.